The rows below give T cell receptor beta chains drawn from one sample of a study of early T cells in non-severe SARS-CoV-2 infection. Each CDR3 protein is one row after TCRdb ran MiXCR on the 5' RACE reads. The data hold about 83,000 distinct CDR3 sequences, with 8.5% to 12% observed a single time. Material: whole blood, obtained at baseline. The receptors shown here come from an adult who was a healthcare worker with PCR-confirmed SARS-CoV-2 infection or an uninfected control (not recorded which). Both conserved end residues are part of each CDR3. The D gene is left open where the match is weak. Part of the rows lack a size; the others show once, few, many or a class for expanded clones.

size	length	J	V	D	CDR3	DNA
many	17	TRBJ2-3	TRBV20-1	-	CSASLGGPDRSTDTQYF	TGCAGTGCTAGTTTGGGGGGCCCCGACCGTAGCACAGATACGCAGTATTTT
-	14	TRBJ1-6	TRBV10-3	-	CAISEAAYNSPLHF	TGTGCCATCAGTGAGGCAGCCTATAATTCACCCCTCCACTTT
-	16	TRBJ2-1	TRBV5-5	TRBD2	CASSIPRGAGEGEQFF	TGTGCCAGCAGCATACCCCGCGGAGCGGGAGAGGGTGAGCAGTTCTTC
-	17	TRBJ2-2	TRBV6-2/TRBV6-3	-	CASSDSPGAANTGELFF	TGTGCCAGCAGTGACTCTCCAGGGGCAGCGAACACCGGGGAGCTGTTTTTT
-	14	TRBJ1-6	TRBV27	-	CASSPVYWDSPLHF	TGTGCCAGCAGCCCTGTTTACTGGGATTCACCCCTCCACTTT
-	14	TRBJ2-3	TRBV7-3	TRBD2	CASSFGGSRDTQYF	TGTGCCAGCAGCTTCGGCGGGAGTAGGGATACGCAGTATTTT
few	13	TRBJ1-1	TRBV12-3/TRBV12-4	-	CASSFDRDTEAFF	TGTGCCAGCAGTTTTGACCGCGACACTGAAGCTTTCTTT
-	15	TRBJ2-1	TRBV4-2	TRBD2	CASSQAGSGRGEQFF	TGTGCCAGCAGCCAAGCTGGTAGCGGGAGAGGTGAGCAGTTCTTC
-	16	TRBJ2-6	TRBV7-9	-	CASSPRGEAGANVLTF	TGTGCCAGCAGCCCTAGGGGGGAGGCTGGGGCCAACGTCCTGACTTTC
many	16	TRBJ2-3	TRBV7-9	TRBD1	CASSGSGTGFTDTQYF	TGTGCCAGCAGCGGGTCCGGGACAGGGTTCACAGATACGCAGTATTTT
-	13	TRBJ2-3	TRBV2	-	CASTASVPDTQYF	TGTGCCAGCACGGCCTCAGTGCCAGATACGCAGTATTTT
many	13	TRBJ2-7	TRBV19	-	CASSFTEHYEQYF	TGTGCCAGTAGTTTCACTGAACACTACGAGCAGTACTTC
-	13	TRBJ1-2	TRBV7-6	-	CASSLDQNYGYTF	TGTGCCAGCAGCTTAGACCAAAATTATGGCTACACCTTC
-	14	TRBJ1-4	TRBV9	TRBD1	CASSTTGGNEKLFF	TGTGCCAGCAGCACGACAGGGGGTAATGAAAAACTGTTTTTT
-	15	TRBJ2-2	TRBV6-6	TRBD1	CASSYEGARIGELFF	TGTGCCAGCAGTTACGAGGGGGCGCGAATCGGGGAGCTGTTTTTT
few	14	TRBJ2-7	TRBV27	TRBD2	CATRASGSSYEQYF	TGTGCCACCCGGGCTAGCGGGAGCTCCTACGAGCAGTACTTC
many	18	TRBJ2-7	TRBV27	TRBD2	CASSLSGLAGLPAYEQYF	TGTGCCAGCAGTTTATCGGGACTAGCGGGGTTACCAGCCTACGAGCAGTACTTC
-	12	TRBJ2-3	TRBV11-2	-	CATEVMRDTQYF	TGTGCCACGGAGGTCATGAGAGATACGCAGTATTTT
few	15	TRBJ2-7	TRBV18	TRBD1	CASSPLPGQGYEQYF	TGTGCCAGCTCACCTTTGCCGGGACAGGGTTACGAGCAGTACTTC
many	14	TRBJ2-1	TRBV20-1	TRBD2	CSTHGTSGLNEQFF	TGCAGTACCCACGGGACTAGCGGTTTGAATGAGCAGTTCTTC
many	14	TRBJ2-1	TRBV19	TRBD2	CASSGGDEYNEQFF	TGTGCCAGTAGTGGGGGGGACGAATACAATGAGCAGTTCTTC
many	13	TRBJ2-7	TRBV7-3	TRBD1	CASSLLTGDEQYF	TGTGCCAGCAGCTTACTTACAGGGGACGAGCAGTACTTC
few	11	TRBJ2-3	TRBV20-1	-	CSSAVADTQYF	TGCAGTTCAGCGGTGGCAGATACGCAGTATTTT
-	12	TRBJ2-7	TRBV20-1	-	CSARGSSYEQYF	TGCAGTGCCCGGGGATCCTCCTACGAGCAGTACTTC
few	13	TRBJ2-1	TRBV6-2/TRBV6-3	TRBD1	CASSYSVTGNRFF	TGTGCCAGCAGTTACTCTGTGACAGGGAATCGGTTCTTC
few	15	TRBJ2-5	TRBV27	TRBD1	CASSSAGQGEETQYF	TGTGCCAGCAGTTCCGCGGGACAGGGTGAAGAGACCCAGTACTTC
many	13	TRBJ2-7	TRBV27	-	CASSFLAAYEQYF	TGTGCCAGCAGTTTCTTAGCGGCCTACGAGCAGTACTTC
many	17	TRBJ2-3	TRBV7-8	TRBD1	CASSFSVSTGVGDTQYF	TGTGCCAGCAGCTTCTCGGTATCCACAGGGGTTGGGGATACGCAGTATTTT
few	12	TRBJ1-3	TRBV11-2	-	CASRSSGNTIYF	TGTGCCAGCAGATCTTCCGGAAACACCATATATTTT
-	14	TRBJ2-1	TRBV18	-	CASSPATPPGEQFF	TGTGCCAGCTCACCAGCAACCCCCCCGGGGGAGCAGTTCTTC
-	15	TRBJ2-1	TRBV14	TRBD2	CASSLSAGGNNEQFF	TGTGCCAGCAGCCTCTCAGCGGGAGGGAACAATGAGCAGTTCTTC
many	10	TRBJ2-1	TRBV27	-	CASRYNEQFF	TGTGCCAGCAGGTACAATGAGCAGTTCTTC
-	14	TRBJ2-3	TRBV20-1	-	CSARDPGSTDTQYF	TGCAGTGCTAGAGATCCGGGCTCCACAGATACGCAGTATTTT
-	12	TRBJ2-1	TRBV7-9	-	CASLRDHNEQFF	TGTGCCAGCCTGCGGGACCACAATGAGCAGTTCTTC
many	14	TRBJ2-2	TRBV24-1	-	CATSDERHSGELFF	TGTGCCACCAGTGATGAACGACATTCCGGGGAGCTGTTTTTT
many	14	TRBJ2-7	TRBV27	-	CASRTVRGTYEQYF	TGTGCCAGCAGGACGGTCAGGGGAACCTACGAGCAGTACTTC
-	12	TRBJ1-2	TRBV7-2	-	CASSSGVYGYTF	TGTGCCAGCAGCTCAGGAGTTTATGGCTACACCTTC
-	16	TRBJ2-1	TRBV15	-	CATSRGIGRDNNEQFF	TGTGCCACCAGCAGAGGGATCGGGAGAGACAACAATGAGCAGTTCTTC
few	17	TRBJ2-3	TRBV28	-	CASSLGHWQGGTDTQYF	TGTGCCAGCAGTTTAGGCCATTGGCAGGGAGGAACAGATACGCAGTATTTT
-	15	TRBJ1-6	TRBV18	-	CASSTNTGNNSPLHF	TGTGCCAGCTCCACCAACACGGGGAATAATTCACCCCTCCACTTT
few	14	TRBJ1-6	TRBV5-1	TRBD1	CASSSDRGNSPLHF	TGCGCCAGCAGCTCGGACAGGGGTAATTCACCCCTCCACTTT
-	19	TRBJ2-4	TRBV29-1	TRBD1	CSVVGTGGYSTRPKNIQYF	TGCAGCGTTGTTGGGACAGGGGGCTACTCTACCAGACCCAAAAACATTCAGTACTTC
-	14	TRBJ2-5	TRBV19	-	CASQRSGFGETQYF	TGTGCCAGCCAAAGGTCAGGATTTGGAGAGACCCAGTACTTC
-	14	TRBJ2-7	TRBV20-1	-	CSATKSSASYEQYF	TGCAGTGCTACTAAATCTAGCGCCAGCTACGAGCAGTACTTC
few	14	TRBJ2-5	TRBV18	-	CASSPTGVEETQYF	TGTGCCAGCTCACCTACGGGGGTCGAAGAGACCCAGTACTTC
-	15	TRBJ2-2	TRBV12-3/TRBV12-4	TRBD2	CASSFSGRNTGELFF	TGTGCCAGCAGTTTCAGCGGGAGGAACACCGGGGAGCTGTTTTTT
many	11	TRBJ2-5	TRBV12-3/TRBV12-4	-	CASRGKETQYF	TGTGCCAGCAGAGGAAAGGAGACCCAGTACTTC
few	14	TRBJ1-2	TRBV5-5	-	CASSPQGALGGYTF	TGTGCCAGCAGCCCCCAAGGGGCCCTTGGTGGCTACACCTTC
few	15	TRBJ2-1	TRBV7-2	-	CASSPQASSYNEQFF	TGTGCCAGCAGCCCCCAGGCGAGCTCCTACAATGAGCAGTTCTTC